This T cell receptor beta chain was sequenced for a study of blood T cell repertoires in COVID-19. The wider study: The analysed material was cDNA or gDNA that came from T cells, B-cell-depleted T cells, or PBMCs.

Participant-reported clinical history was the basis for cohort assignment. A PCR-confirmed or clinician-diagnosed COVID-19 case had contacted exposed participants within 2 weeks of entry. Clones were sequenced by immunoSEQ multiplex PCR, and TCRdb holds only the in-frame ones, with some missing. The profile covers about 270,000 clones, with 75% to 95% appearing a single time and roughly 2.8% taken by the ten largest. The TCR sequence derives from a man aged 40-55 years who had been exposed to COVID-19. The sample comprised PBMCs or T cells enriched from blood (not recorded which).

CDR3 residues: CASGLVQGSMNGYTF. DNA of the CDR3: TGTGCTAGTGGTTTGGTACAGGGTTCAATGAATGGCTACACCTTC. The chain carries TRBV12-5 and TRBJ1-2; possible D gene TRBD1, 6 bases. The CDR3 spans 15 residues. The V end lost 0 bases, the J end lost 6 bases, and 14 bases lay between the germline ends. Germline CDR1 and CDR2: LGHNT and FRNRAP.